Listed below are T cell receptor beta chains from one sample, sequenced in a study of PD-1 blockade in classical Hodgkin lymphoma. Libraries were prepared by immunoSEQ multiplex PCR; TCRdb keeps only in-frame clonotypes and omits some of them. The sample yields under 20,000 clones, approximately 90% seen once. Sequences were derived from peripheral blood mononuclear cells (PBMCs), sampled before the second cycle of nivolumab. Receptors were obtained from a human donor with classical Hodgkin lymphoma. The conserved cysteine and the conserved F or W are not part of the CDR3 here.

v_call,cdr3_aa
TRBV7-9,ASSLESLQANEKLF
TRBV6-5,ASRRPGGGSDEQY
TRBV4-3,ASSQDGGPYEQY
TRBV27,ASRSFLGLRVHVPYTDTQY
TRBV6-5,ASSYPPGQGSYGYT
TRBV5-1,ASSFKGVPGELF
TRBV5-1,ASSLDGRQEETQY
TRBV13,ASSPSRDLGHETQY
TRBV2,ASMAVWGGFAGYT
TRBV19,ARHRRGRFDYGYT
TRBV10-2,ASSVTIGTVGNEQF
TRBV6-6,ASSYGDLLNTEAF
TRBV7-2,ASSLVPTSGVNTGELF
TRBV7-9,ASSQDGSISGNTIY
TRBV7-3,ASSLIGQPNSTDTQY
TRBV7-9,ASSLSMLKGEKLF
TRBV5-1,ASSSSGTGGLEQY
TRBV6-5,ASSPDLRNTIY
TRBV6-5,ASSASTGRTEAF
TRBV7-9,ASSLAVSYEQY
TRBV5-1,ASSLAGNQETQY
TRBV18,ASSPRQRGDKNIQY
TRBV4-1,ASSQINGDNEQF
TRBV5-1,ATGQGSEQETQY
TRBV5-1,ASSFNALGRTQETQY
TRBV29-1,SVQGAYGANVLT
TRBV5-1,ASSPDEGRGYGYT
TRBV9,ASSVGGDTQY
TRBV2,ASRGDTGELF
TRBV5-1,ASSLRTTGELF
TRBV6-4,ASSDSLGGLDTQY
TRBV11-3,ASSLGGFREQF
TRBV14,ASSSTSGVTDTQY
TRBV6-5,ASSSTRATEAF
TRBV7-8,ASSYQTAGNSPLH
TRBV18,ASSPRDSLGEQY
TRBV7-8,ASSLGDSGGAYEQY
TRBV7-8,ASSLALATEAF
TRBV29-1,SVEAGDSFNYGYT
TRBV7-2,ASSAGGTGSTEAF
TRBV11-3,ASSLERNTEAF
TRBV5-1,ASSLAGGRTEAF
TRBV5-1,ASSLWGTADNEQF
TRBV5-1,ASRSLGVSGFEKLF
TRBV5-6,ASSLEWEFTDTQY
TRBV6-1,ASSVYSYEQY
TRBV4-3,ASSGGLAAGELF
TRBV4-1,ASSRVGSSSYNEQF
TRBV7-9,ASSFGGANSPLH